This is a list of T cell receptor beta chains from one sample in a study of tumor-infiltrating lymphocytes in glioblastoma multiforme. Using its own MiXCR run on the multiplex PCR reads, TCRdb lists one record per CDR3 protein. The table records 25,000 to 40,000 distinct CDR3 sequences, around 60% of them present only once. The sample consisted of brain tumor tissue. Source of these receptors: a male donor with glioblastoma. Each CDR3 is given with its conserved first and last residue. The order of the fields is clone size, V gene, J gene, D gene, CDR3 DNA, CDR3 protein. A D gene is named only where the DNA matches it firmly. A row's size may be missing; if present it is once, few, many or a size class.

clone_size: -
v_call: TRBV6-5
j_call: TRBJ1-6
d_call: -
cdr3_nt: TGTGCCAGCGGGGCAGGGAATTCACCCCCCCACTTT
cdr3_aa: CASGAGNSPPHF

clone_size: -
v_call: TRBV10-3
j_call: TRBJ1-1
d_call: -
cdr3_nt: TGTGTCGCCTGGGAGGGACTGAACACTGAAGCTTACTTT
cdr3_aa: CVAWEGLNTEAYF

clone_size: once
v_call: TRBV5-1
j_call: TRBJ2-5
d_call: TRBD2
cdr3_nt: TGCGCCGGCAGCTTCGGGCCTAGCGGGAGCGGAGAGACCCAGTACTTC
cdr3_aa: CAGSFGPSGSGETQYF

clone_size: many
v_call: TRBV6-1
j_call: TRBJ2-7
d_call: -
cdr3_nt: TGTGCCAGCCACTTAGCTTCTCACTACGAGCAGTACTTC
cdr3_aa: CASHLASHYEQYF

clone_size: once
v_call: TRBV29-1
j_call: TRBJ1-2
d_call: TRBD1
cdr3_nt: TGCAGCGCCCGACAGGGGGCTTTTGGCTACACCTTC
cdr3_aa: CSARQGAFGYTF

clone_size: few
v_call: TRBV29-1
j_call: TRBJ2-1
d_call: TRBD2
cdr3_nt: TGCAGCGTTTTGGGGGGGGAGATATACAATGAGCAGTTCTTC
cdr3_aa: CSVLGGEIYNEQFF

clone_size: -
v_call: TRBV20-1
j_call: TRBJ1-6
d_call: TRBD1
cdr3_nt: TGCAGTGCTAGAGATCAAACGACAGGGGTAGGCTTACCCCACCACTTT
cdr3_aa: CSARDQTTGVGLPHHF

clone_size: -
v_call: TRBV29-1
j_call: TRBJ2-1
d_call: -
cdr3_nt: TGCAGCGCGTCTGGGGTAGAGGGATTTAACTCCTACAATGAGCAGTTCTTC
cdr3_aa: CSASGVEGFNSYNEQFF

clone_size: -
v_call: TRBV20-1
j_call: TRBJ1-5
d_call: TRBD1
cdr3_nt: TGCAGCGGGTGTAAGGGGGCCGGCAATCGGCCCCAGCATTTT
cdr3_aa: CSGCKGAGNRPQHF

clone_size: once
v_call: TRBV6-2/TRBV6-3
j_call: TRBJ2-6
d_call: -
cdr3_nt: TGTGTCAGCAATCCAGGGGCCGCCTCTGGGGCCAACGCCCTGACTTTC
cdr3_aa: CVSNPGAASGANALTF